Shown below are 24 T cell receptor beta chains from a single sample sequenced in a study of OX40 agonist ivuxolimab in advanced cancers. Using immunoSEQ multiplex PCR, the repertoire was profiled, and TCRdb retains in-frame clones only, with some absent. This sample yields about 68,000 clones, of which 75% to 95% are seen a single time; approximately 1.1% belongs to the top ten. The sequences come from CD4+ or CD8+ T cells sorted from blood, collected in a trial of the OX40 agonist ivuxolimab. These TCRs come from an adult with an advanced solid tumor such as melanoma, head and neck, liver or kidney cancer.

The chain uses TRBV19 and TRBJ2-7; 9 bases map to TRBD1. V lost 5 bases and J lost 6; bases outside the gene matches: 11. The V gene's germline CDR1 is LNHDA and CDR2 SQIVND (reference sequence). The CDR3 runs 15 residues. The DNA for the CDR3 is TGTGCCAGTAGTCCTCCCGAAGGACAGGGGTCCGAGCAGTACTTC. It codes for CASSPPEGQGSEQYF.

This sequence joins TRBV19 and TRBJ2-2; D perhaps matches TRBD2 (5 bases). This CDR3 has 12 amino acids. Germline V gene sequence: CDR1 LNHDA, CDR2 SQIVND (reference sequence). Trimming pared 5 bases from V and 7 bases from J, leaving 8 bases between. CDR3 DNA: TGTGCCAGTAGTGCACGGGGCGGGGAGCTGTTTTTT. Protein product: CASSARGGELFF.

The rearrangement uses TRBV4-2 and TRBJ2-5; 11 bases map to TRBD2. With V trimmed by 3 bases and J by 5 bases, 8 bases remained unmatched. Germline CDR1 is LGHNA and CDR2 is YNFKEQ. The CDR3 sequence is 16 residues long. CDR3 amino acids: CASSQDIAGGYETQYF. The CDR3 nucleotides are TGTGCCAGCAGCCAGGACATAGCGGGGGGGTATGAGACCCAGTACTTC.

The chain joins TRBV21-1 to TRBJ1-4; the table's D gene call, TRBD1, was not cross checked with the DNA. TRBV21-1 is a recognized pseudogene. The CDR3 sequence is 13 residues long. CDR3 nucleotide sequence: TGTGCCAGCAGCAAGTCGACAGGTGAAAAACTGTTTTTT. Amino acids: CASSKSTGEKLFF.

This sequence joins TRBV7-3 and TRBJ2-1, with a weak D call TRBD2 (6 bases). From germline, CDR1 is SGHTA and CDR2 FQGTGA. The germline V and J ends were trimmed by 2 bases and 7 bases, with 15 bases remaining between them. CDR3 length equals 15 residues. The CDR3 loop is CASSLGGASGNEQFF. The CDR3 coding sequence is TGTGCCAGCAGCTTAGGCGGGGCGTCGGGAAATGAGCAGTTCTTC.

This sequence joins TRBV5-1 and TRBJ2-7, with D tentatively TRBD1 (6 bases). The ends were cut back, 3 bases at V and 2 bases at J, with 12 bases in the middle. The CDR3 runs to 14 residues. Germline CDR1 and CDR2: SGHRS and YFSETQ. The CDR3 DNA sequence: TGCGCCAGCAGCTCCCGACAGGTTACCTACGAGCAGTACTTC. Protein product: CASSSRQVTYEQYF.

This chain joins TRBV9 and TRBJ1-3, with D unclear. The V end lost 4 bases, the J end lost 0 bases, and 11 bases lay between the germline ends. CDR3 size: 15 residues. Germline V lookup: CDR1 SGDLS, CDR2 YYNGEE. CDR3 bases: TGTGCCAGCAGCTCCCGGCTAGACTCTGGAAACACCATATATTTT. Translated: CASSSRLDSGNTIYF.

The count of this clone is one. The CDR3, as DNA: TGCAGCGTTTACGTTCAAGGTGGCTACACCTTC. Protein sequence: CSVYVQGGYTF. The rearrangement links TRBV29-1 to TRBJ1-2; no clear D gene. Germline loops: CDR1 SQVTM, CDR2 ANQGSEA. V was cut by 5 bases and J by 7 bases, with 11 bases left in between. The CDR3 has 11 amino acids.

This clone has only a few counts. This chain links TRBV4-1 with TRBJ2-3, with unresolved D. Trimming removed 1 base at V and 2 bases at J, with 7 bases between. The germline V gene encodes CDR1 MGHRA and CDR2 YSYEKL. The CDR3 has 14 amino acids. Written as DNA, the CDR3 is TGCGCCAGCAGCCAAGTGGGATACACAGATACGCAGTATTTT. Its protein is CASSQVGYTDTQYF.

This chain uses TRBV6-1 with TRBJ2-7; no clear D gene. Germline CDR1 and CDR2: MNHNS and SASEGT. Trimming removed 3 bases from V and 6 bases from J, with 18 bases in between. This CDR3 contains 15 residues. DNA of the CDR3: TGTGCCAGCAGTGATTTGCCTGACCGGCCTGGCGAGCAGTACTTC. It is translated as CASSDLPDRPGEQYF.

The gene calls are TRBV7-9 and TRBJ2-7; 10 positions agree with TRBD1. The CDR3 has 15 residues. The J segment lost 4 bases and the V segment lost 4 bases, leaving 7 bases of the junction unmatched. Germline assignment: CDR1 SEHNR and CDR2 FQNEAQ (reference sequence). DNA for the CDR3: TGTGCCAGCAGCTCCGGAGACAGGGGGCAATACGAGCAGTACTTC. It translates to CASSSGDRGQYEQYF.

The CDR3 reads CAISERSPANEQYF. The CDR3 DNA follows: TGTGCCATCAGTGAGAGGTCGCCCGCAAACGAGCAGTACTTC. This rearrangement joins TRBV10-3 to TRBJ2-7, with no clear D. Germline V gene data show CDR1 as ENHRY and CDR2 as SYGVKD. With 2 bases removed from V and 5 bases from J, the gap between germline ends came to 13 bases. The CDR3 loop spans 14 amino acids.

The V gene is TRBV7-8, the J gene TRBJ2-7, with 7 bases that match TRBD2. This CDR3 is 16 amino acids long. Trimming at V came to 1 base and at J to 2 bases, leaving 8 bases not matched to a gene. Germline assignment: CDR1 SGHVS and CDR2 FQNEAQ. This chain's CDR3 is CASSLVIGGFTYEQYF. The DNA for the CDR3 is TGTGCCAGCAGCTTAGTGATCGGGGGGTTTACCTACGAGCAGTACTTC.

The J gene is TRBJ1-2, the V gene TRBV4-1; D might be TRBD1 (6 bases). The V gene lost 0 bases and the J gene lost 7 bases, with 15 bases spanning the gap. Germline V gene sequence: CDR1 MGHRA, CDR2 YSYEKL. The CDR3 length is 15 residues. The CDR3 loop reads CASSQEGRGRSGYTF. Here the CDR3 DNA reads TGCGCCAGCAGCCAAGAAGGGCGGGGGCGGAGTGGCTACACCTTC.

This clone was recorded once. This chain links TRBV28 with TRBJ2-7; 9 positions match TRBD1. V gave up 5 bases and J gave up 3 bases; unmatched junction bases: 8. This CDR3 is 15 amino acids long. Per germline, CDR1 MDHEN and CDR2 SYDVKM. CDR3 nucleotide sequence: TGTGCCAGCAGTACGTTGGGGACAGGGAACTACGAGCAGTACTTC. Protein: CASSTLGTGNYEQYF.

The chain has TRBV27 and TRBJ1-2; tentative D call: TRBD1 (5 bases). Trimming took 5 bases from V and 14 from J, leaving 21 bases between them. From germline, CDR1 is MNHEY and CDR2 SMNVEV (reference sequence). This CDR3 contains 13 residues. The chain's CDR3 is CASSPGDRSVGTF. As DNA, the CDR3 is TGTGCCAGCAGTCCTGGGGACCGGAGTGTGGGGACCTTC.

The chain employs TRBV15 and TRBJ1-2; 7 nucleotides match TRBD1. From germline, CDR1 is LNHNV and CDR2 YYDKDF (reference sequence). Trimming cost V 4 bases and J 5 bases; bases outside gene matches: 4. There are 13 residues in the CDR3. The chain's CDR3 is CATSIGQAYGYTF. CDR3 coding DNA: TGTGCCACCAGCATCGGACAGGCGTATGGCTACACCTTC.

The V and J genes are TRBV25-1 and TRBJ1-6, with 11 bases lining up with TRBD1. This CDR3 is 15 amino acids long. From germline, CDR1 is MGHDK and CDR2 SYGVNS. J was trimmed by 7 bases and V by 6 bases; bases with no gene match: 5. This CDR3 reads CASRQDRGHNSPLHF. DNA for the CDR3: TGTGCCAGCAGGCAGGACAGGGGGCACAATTCACCCCTCCACTTT. Drawing the rest from reference TRBV25-1 and TRBJ1-6, the complete variable domain is EADIYQTPRYLVIGTGKKITLECSQTMGHDKMYWYQQDPGMELHLIHYSYGVNSTEKGDLSSESTVSRIRTEHFPLTLESARPSHTSQYLCASRQDRGHNSPLHFGNGTRLTVT.

V is TRBV28 and J is TRBJ2-4; D is possibly TRBD1 or TRBD2 (6 bases each). This CDR3 is 16 amino acids long. From germline, CDR1 is MDHEN and CDR2 SYDVKM. The germline V and J ends were trimmed by 2 bases and 1 base, with 12 bases remaining between them. The CDR3 bases are TGTGCCAGCAGTTTAGAGGGGGGCGGGGCCAAAAACATTCAGTACTTC. This translates into CASSLEGGGAKNIQYF.

This sequence joins TRBV7-2 and TRBJ2-1, with 13 nucleotides matching TRBD2. Trimming cost V 1 base and J 7 bases; bases outside gene matches: 1. The CDR3 sequence is 15 residues long. Germline V CDR1 and CDR2: SGHTA, FQGNSA. The CDR3 coding sequence is TGTGCCAGCAGCTTAGGACTAGCGGGAGGAAATGAGCAGTTCTTC. Encoded protein: CASSLGLAGGNEQFF.

This clone is medium-sized (0.01 to 0.1%) in the sample. The rearrangement uses TRBV2 and TRBJ1-5; perhaps TRBD1 as D (6 bases). There are 13 residues in the CDR3. The germline gives CDR1 SNHLY, CDR2 FYNNEI. V was trimmed by 7 bases and J by 7 bases, leaving 14 bases between them. This CDR3 reads CASTTGIDQPQHF. CDR3 sequence (DNA): TGTGCCAGCACTACAGGGATTGACCAGCCCCAGCATTTT. Full variable domain (outside the CDR3, taken from reference TRBV2 and TRBJ1-5): EPEVTQTPSHQVTQMGQEVILRCVPISNHLYFYWYRQILGQKVEFLVSFYNNEISEKSEIFDDQFSVERPDGSNFTLKIRSTKLEDSAMYFCASTTGIDQPQHFGDGTRLSIL.

The CDR3 DNA reads TGTGCCAGCAGCCCCTACAATGAGCAGTTCTTC. It translates to CASSPYNEQFF. J is TRBJ2-1 and V is TRBV7-2; no reliable D call. The length of the CDR3 is 11 residues. Germline CDR1 reads SGHTA; CDR2 reads FQGNSA. Trimming shortened V by 5 bases and J by 2 bases, and 1 base separated the two germline ends.

In DNA form, the CDR3 reads TGTGCCAGCAGTAACTTTAGCGGGGTAAAGGAAGATGAGCAGTTCTTC. It yields the protein CASSNFSGVKEDEQFF. The chain links TRBV6-5 to TRBJ2-1, with 8 positions matching TRBD2. The germline CDR1 and CDR2 sequences are MNHEY and SVGAGI. J gave up 8 bases and V 5 bases, and 14 bases lay outside the gene matches. This CDR3 is built from 16 residues.

The V call is TRBV19, the J call TRBJ1-4; no clear D gene. Trimming left V 4 bases short and J 10 bases short, with 16 bases between. Germline loops: CDR1 LNHDA, CDR2 SQIVND (reference sequence). CDR3 length: 14 residues. The CDR3 sequence is CASSKIGVWGKLFF. The CDR3 coding sequence is TGTGCCAGTAGTAAAATCGGAGTCTGGGGAAAACTGTTTTTT.